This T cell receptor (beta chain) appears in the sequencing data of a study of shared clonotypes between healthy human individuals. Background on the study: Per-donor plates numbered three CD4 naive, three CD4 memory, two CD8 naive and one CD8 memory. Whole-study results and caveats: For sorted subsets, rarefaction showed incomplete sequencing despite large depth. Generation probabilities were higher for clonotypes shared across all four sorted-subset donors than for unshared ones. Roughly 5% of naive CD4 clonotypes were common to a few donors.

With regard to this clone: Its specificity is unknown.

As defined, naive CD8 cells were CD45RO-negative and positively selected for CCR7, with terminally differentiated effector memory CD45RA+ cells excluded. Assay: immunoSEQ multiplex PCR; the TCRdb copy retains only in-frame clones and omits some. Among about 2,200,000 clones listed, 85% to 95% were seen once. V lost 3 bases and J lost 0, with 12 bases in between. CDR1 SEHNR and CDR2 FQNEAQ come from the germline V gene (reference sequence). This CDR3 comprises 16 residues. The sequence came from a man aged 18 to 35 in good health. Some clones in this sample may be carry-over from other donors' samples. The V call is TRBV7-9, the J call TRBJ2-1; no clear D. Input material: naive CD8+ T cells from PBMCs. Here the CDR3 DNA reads TGTGCCAGCAGCTTCCTGGCGCACAGCTCCTACAATGAGCAGTTCTTC. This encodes CASSFLAHSSYNEQFF.